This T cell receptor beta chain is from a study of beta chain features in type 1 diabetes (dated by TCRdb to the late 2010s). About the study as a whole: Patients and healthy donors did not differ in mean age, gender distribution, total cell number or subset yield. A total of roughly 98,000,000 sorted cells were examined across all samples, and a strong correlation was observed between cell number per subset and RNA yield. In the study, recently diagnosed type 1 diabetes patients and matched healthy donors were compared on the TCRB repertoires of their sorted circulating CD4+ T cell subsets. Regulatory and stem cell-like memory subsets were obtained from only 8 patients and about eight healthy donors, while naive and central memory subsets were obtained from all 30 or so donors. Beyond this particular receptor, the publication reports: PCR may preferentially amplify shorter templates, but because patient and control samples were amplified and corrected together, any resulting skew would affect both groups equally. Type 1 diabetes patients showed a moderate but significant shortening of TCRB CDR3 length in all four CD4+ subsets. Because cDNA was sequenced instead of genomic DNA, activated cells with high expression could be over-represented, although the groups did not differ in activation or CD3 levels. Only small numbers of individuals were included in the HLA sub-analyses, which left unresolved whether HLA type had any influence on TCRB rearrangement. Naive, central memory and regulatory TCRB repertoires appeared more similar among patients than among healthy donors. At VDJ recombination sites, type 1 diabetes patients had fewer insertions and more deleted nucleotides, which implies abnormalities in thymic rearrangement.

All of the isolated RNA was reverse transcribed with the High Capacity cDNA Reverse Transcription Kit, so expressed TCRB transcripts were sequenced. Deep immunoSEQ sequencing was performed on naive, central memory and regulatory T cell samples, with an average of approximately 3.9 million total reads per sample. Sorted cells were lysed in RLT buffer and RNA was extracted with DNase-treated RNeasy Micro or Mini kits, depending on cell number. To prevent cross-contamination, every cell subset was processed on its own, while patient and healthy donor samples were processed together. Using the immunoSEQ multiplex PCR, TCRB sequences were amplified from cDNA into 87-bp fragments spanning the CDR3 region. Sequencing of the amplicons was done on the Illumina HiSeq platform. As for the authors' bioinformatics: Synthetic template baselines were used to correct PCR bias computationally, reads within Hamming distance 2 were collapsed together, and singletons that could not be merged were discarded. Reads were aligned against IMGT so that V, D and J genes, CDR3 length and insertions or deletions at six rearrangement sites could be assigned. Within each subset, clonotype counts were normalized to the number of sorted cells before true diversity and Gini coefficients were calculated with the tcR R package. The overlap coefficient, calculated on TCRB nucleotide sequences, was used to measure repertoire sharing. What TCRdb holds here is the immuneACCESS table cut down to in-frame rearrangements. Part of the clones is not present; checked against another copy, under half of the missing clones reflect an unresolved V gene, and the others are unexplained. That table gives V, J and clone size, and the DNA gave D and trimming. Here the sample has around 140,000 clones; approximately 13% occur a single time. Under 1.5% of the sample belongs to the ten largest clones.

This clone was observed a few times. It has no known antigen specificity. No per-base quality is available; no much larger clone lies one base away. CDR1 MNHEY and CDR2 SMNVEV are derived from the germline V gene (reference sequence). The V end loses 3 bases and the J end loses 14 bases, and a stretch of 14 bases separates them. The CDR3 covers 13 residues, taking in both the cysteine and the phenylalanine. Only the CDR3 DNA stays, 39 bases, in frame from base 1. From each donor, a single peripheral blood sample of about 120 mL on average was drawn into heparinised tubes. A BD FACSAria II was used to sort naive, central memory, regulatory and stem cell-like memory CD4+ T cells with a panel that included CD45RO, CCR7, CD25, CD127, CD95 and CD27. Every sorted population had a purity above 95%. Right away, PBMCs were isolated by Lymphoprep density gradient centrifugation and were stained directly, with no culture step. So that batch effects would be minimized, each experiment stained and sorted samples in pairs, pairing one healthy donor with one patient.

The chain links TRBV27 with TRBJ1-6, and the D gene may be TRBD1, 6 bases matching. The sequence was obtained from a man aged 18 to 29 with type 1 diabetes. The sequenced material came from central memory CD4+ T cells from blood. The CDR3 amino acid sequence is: CASSFSDSSTLHF. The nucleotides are TGTGCCAGCAGTTTCTCGGACAGCTCGACCCTCCACTTT.